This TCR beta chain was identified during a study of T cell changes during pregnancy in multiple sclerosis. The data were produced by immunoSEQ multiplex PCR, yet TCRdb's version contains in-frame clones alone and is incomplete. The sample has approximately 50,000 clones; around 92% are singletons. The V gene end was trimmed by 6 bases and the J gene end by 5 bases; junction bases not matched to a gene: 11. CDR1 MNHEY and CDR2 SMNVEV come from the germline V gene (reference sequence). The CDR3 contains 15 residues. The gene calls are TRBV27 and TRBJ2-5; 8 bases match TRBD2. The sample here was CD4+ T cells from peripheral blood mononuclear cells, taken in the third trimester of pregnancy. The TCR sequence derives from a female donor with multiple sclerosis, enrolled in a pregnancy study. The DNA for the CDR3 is TGTGCCAGCAGAGGGAGGAGCGGGAGTAGGGAGACCCAGTACTTC. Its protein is CASRGRSGSRETQYF.